A selection of T cell receptor beta chains follows, all from one sample in a study of shared clonotypes between healthy human individuals. This table comes from immunoSEQ multiplex PCR, and its TCRdb copy is limited to in-frame clones, with some not included. The sample consists of hundreds of thousands of clones, less than 80% of them appearing once. What was sequenced was memory CD4+ T cells sorted from blood. These receptor sequences come from a woman aged 30 to 39 in good health. CDR3s include the opening cysteine and the closing phenylalanine or tryptophan. D genes are given only for firm matches. Size is omitted from some rows. Given values are once, few, many or a class for expanded clones.

CDR3 length | J gene | clone size | V gene | D gene | CDR3 DNA | CDR3 protein
14 | TRBJ1-5 | few | TRBV4-1 | NA | TGCGCCAGCAGCCCGGACGAGGGGAATCAGCCCCAGCATTTT | CASSPDEGNQPQHF
13 | TRBJ2-5 | NA | TRBV9 | NA | TGTGCCAGCAGCGTAACAGGGCAGGAGACCCAGTACTTC | CASSVTGQETQYF
18 | TRBJ1-5 | few | TRBV2 | NA | TGTGCCAGCAGTGTCGAAGGTTCAAGCCCGTATAGCAATCAGCCCCAGCATTTT | CASSVEGSSPYSNQPQHF
16 | TRBJ2-7 | NA | TRBV19 | TRBD1 | TGTGCCAGTAGTATCGGCCGGGACAGGGGAGCCTACGAGCAGTACTTC | CASSIGRDRGAYEQYF
14 | TRBJ1-4 | NA | TRBV10-3 | TRBD1 | TGTGCCATCAGTCGACAGGGGGCGGGTGAAAAACTGTTTTTT | CAISRQGAGEKLFF
15 | TRBJ2-7 | NA | TRBV4-1 | TRBD2 | TGCGCCAGCAGCCAAGATCCAAGCGGGGGGGACGAGCAGTACTTC | CASSQDPSGGDEQYF
14 | TRBJ2-1 | NA | TRBV5-1 | NA | TGCGCCAGCAGCCCGGGTCGAACTCGGGGTGAGCAGTTCTTC | CASSPGRTRGEQFF
14 | TRBJ2-7 | NA | TRBV5-1 | TRBD1 | TGCGCCAGCAGACGAGGGACAGACTCCTACGAGCAGTACTTC | CASRRGTDSYEQYF
12 | TRBJ1-4 | NA | TRBV7-8 | NA | TGTGCCAGCAGCCAGAATGATGAAAAACTGTTTTTT | CASSQNDEKLFF
15 | TRBJ1-2 | few | TRBV14 | TRBD1 | TGTGCCAGCAGCCGCGACAGGGCGTTGGGCTATGGCTACACCTTC | CASSRDRALGYGYTF
16 | TRBJ2-2 | NA | TRBV5-8 | NA | TGTGCCAGCACCGAAATGGGGGGGGCCGGCACCGGGGAGCTGTTTTTT | CASTEMGGAGTGELFF
14 | TRBJ1-4 | NA | TRBV28 | NA | TGTGCCAGCAGTTCATCGCCAGGAAGGGAAAAACTGTTTTTT | CASSSSPGREKLFF
14 | TRBJ2-7 | NA | TRBV2 | NA | TGTGCCAGCAGTGAAGGCCAGGGGTGGTACGAGCAGTACTTC | CASSEGQGWYEQYF
14 | TRBJ2-2 | NA | TRBV10-3 | NA | TGTGCCATCAGTGACCTAAGCGGCACCGGGGAGCTGTTTTTT | CAISDLSGTGELFF
14 | TRBJ1-4 | NA | TRBV19 | NA | TGTGCCAGTAGTCTAAATGGGGCTAATGAAAAACTGTTTTTT | CASSLNGANEKLFF
15 | TRBJ2-7 | NA | TRBV18 | TRBD2 | TGTGCCAGCTCATTCGGGACTAGCGGACTCTACGAGCAGTACTTC | CASSFGTSGLYEQYF
14 | TRBJ1-1 | once | TRBV5-1 | TRBD1 | TGCGCCAGCAGCTCCAGGGGGCCCGGCACTGAAGCTTTCTTT | CASSSRGPGTEAFF
16 | TRBJ1-5 | NA | TRBV5-1 | NA | TGCGCCAGCAGCGAGGGCGGGGGATCTGGCAATCAGCCCCAGCATTTT | CASSEGGGSGNQPQHF
13 | TRBJ2-4 | NA | TRBV10-3 | NA | TGTGCCACCACCCATGAAGCCAAAAACATTCAGTACTTC | CATTHEAKNIQYF
13 | TRBJ1-1 | NA | TRBV18 | NA | TGTGCCAGCTCACCAAAAGTGGGCACTGAAGCTTTCTTT | CASSPKVGTEAFF
14 | TRBJ2-4 | NA | TRBV5-4 | NA | TGTGCCAGCAGTACAGGGACTGGTTCGGGCATTCAGTACTTC | CASSTGTGSGIQYF
15 | TRBJ2-7 | NA | TRBV27 | NA | TGTGCCAGCAGCACACAGGGAGGTAGGTCCTACGAGCAGTACTTC | CASSTQGGRSYEQYF
19 | TRBJ2-7 | NA | TRBV6-7 | NA | TGTGCCAGCAGTTACTCGATAAGCAGGCGGGAACCAAACTCCTACGAGCAGTACTTC | CASSYSISRREPNSYEQYF
19 | TRBJ2-6 | NA | TRBV30 | NA | TGTGCCTGGAGTGTCATCACGAACAATAAGTTCTCTGGGGCCAACGTCCTGACTTTC | CAWSVITNNKFSGANVLTF
17 | TRBJ1-3 | NA | TRBV11-2 | NA | TGTGCCAGCAGCTTACAATTCGGTCGGACAGTTGGAAACACCATATATTTT | CASSLQFGRTVGNTIYF
14 | TRBJ2-1 | NA | TRBV19 | TRBD2 | TGTGCCAGTAGAGGACTAGCGGGAATGAGTGAGCAGTTCTTC | CASRGLAGMSEQFF
12 | TRBJ1-4 | NA | TRBV18 | NA | TGTGCCAGCTCATCGGGAGATGAAAAACTGTTTTTT | CASSSGDEKLFF
15 | TRBJ2-1 | NA | TRBV11-2 | NA | TGTGCCAGCAGCTTAGCCGGGCTCCTCTACAATGAGCAGTTCTTC | CASSLAGLLYNEQFF
17 | TRBJ2-7 | NA | TRBV5-1 | TRBD2 | TGCGCCAGCTCTCCCAGGACTAGCGGGAGGGGGATCTACGAGCAGTACTTC | CASSPRTSGRGIYEQYF
17 | TRBJ1-1 | NA | TRBV27 | NA | TGTGCCAGCAGTCCCCGGCCCGAGAGGAGGGCGAACACTGAAGCTTTCTTT | CASSPRPERRANTEAFF
15 | TRBJ2-2 | NA | TRBV11-2 | NA | TGTGCCAGCCAAAACTTGGGTGTTTATACCGGGGAGCTGTTTTTT | CASQNLGVYTGELFF
13 | TRBJ1-1 | NA | TRBV2 | NA | TGTGCCAGCAGTGAATCCGGGGGGACTGAAGCTTTCTTT | CASSESGGTEAFF
12 | TRBJ1-4 | NA | TRBV4-2 | NA | TGTGCCAGCAGCCCCGACTCAGAAAAACTGTTTTTT | CASSPDSEKLFF
13 | TRBJ1-1 | NA | TRBV11-2 | NA | TGTGCCAGCAGCCTGGACAGTAACACTGAAGCTTTCTTT | CASSLDSNTEAFF
16 | TRBJ2-1 | NA | TRBV4-1 | TRBD2 | TGCGCCAGCAGCCAAGATATTAGCGGGAGTTACAATGAGCAGTTCTTC | CASSQDISGSYNEQFF
15 | TRBJ2-3 | NA | TRBV5-1 | TRBD2 | TGCGCCAGCAGCGGACTAGCGGGAAATTCGGATACGCAGTATTTT | CASSGLAGNSDTQYF
13 | TRBJ2-3 | NA | TRBV5-1 | NA | TGCGCCAGCAGCTTTGGGCAGGGGAATACGCAGTATTTT | CASSFGQGNTQYF
13 | TRBJ2-5 | NA | TRBV19 | TRBD2 | TGTGCCAGTAGGGGGACTAGCAAAGAGACCCAGTACTTC | CASRGTSKETQYF
16 | TRBJ2-6 | NA | TRBV5-5 | NA | TGTGCCAGCAGCGCCGGTGGGGGACCTGGGGCCAACGTCCTGACTTTC | CASSAGGGPGANVLTF
15 | TRBJ2-1 | NA | TRBV30 | TRBD1 | TGTGCCTGGGACAGGGGGCTTGATCCCTACAATGAGCAGTTCTTC | CAWDRGLDPYNEQFF
18 | TRBJ2-3 | once | TRBV28 | TRBD2 | TGTGCCAGCAGTATCGGGGGACTAGCGGGAGGGCCGGGAGATACGCAGTATTTT | CASSIGGLAGGPGDTQYF
13 | TRBJ2-5 | NA | TRBV15 | NA | TGTGCCACCAGCTCAAGATTCCAAGAGACCCAGTACTTC | CATSSRFQETQYF
14 | TRBJ1-4 | NA | TRBV28 | TRBD1 | TGTGCCAGCAGACCACAGGGGGGGGATGAAAAACTGTTTTTT | CASRPQGGDEKLFF
15 | TRBJ1-2 | NA | TRBV5-6 | TRBD1 | TGTGCCAGCAGCTTCCCAGGGGGCGCCGACTATGGCTACACCTTC | CASSFPGGADYGYTF
13 | TRBJ2-6 | NA | TRBV19 | NA | TGTGCCAGTAGTATAGGAGGGGCCAACGTCCTGACTTTC | CASSIGGANVLTF
14 | TRBJ2-1 | few | TRBV5-1 | NA | TGCGCCAGCAGCTTGAAAGCAGACTACAATGAGCAGTTCTTC | CASSLKADYNEQFF
15 | TRBJ2-6 | NA | TRBV11-2 | NA | TGTGCCAGCAGCTTAGTGGTCGGTGGGGCCAACGTCCTGACTTTC | CASSLVVGGANVLTF
14 | TRBJ2-3 | NA | TRBV27 | NA | TGTGCCAGCAGTTTTTTCGGGAGCACAGATACGCAGTATTTT | CASSFFGSTDTQYF
14 | TRBJ1-5 | NA | TRBV7-2 | NA | TGTGCCAGCAGCCAGGCGGGCGGGAATCAGCCCCAGCATTTT | CASSQAGGNQPQHF